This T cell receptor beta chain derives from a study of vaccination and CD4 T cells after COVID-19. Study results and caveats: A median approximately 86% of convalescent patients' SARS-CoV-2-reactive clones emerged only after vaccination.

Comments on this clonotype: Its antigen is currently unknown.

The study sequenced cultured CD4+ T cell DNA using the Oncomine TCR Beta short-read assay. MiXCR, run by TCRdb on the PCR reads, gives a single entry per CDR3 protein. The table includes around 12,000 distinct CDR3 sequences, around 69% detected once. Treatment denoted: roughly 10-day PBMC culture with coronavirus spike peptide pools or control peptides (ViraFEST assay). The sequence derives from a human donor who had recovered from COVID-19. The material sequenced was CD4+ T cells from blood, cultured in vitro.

CDR3 residues: CSAFGTYHGYTF. The DNA of the CDR3 is TGCAGTGCTTTCGGGACATACCATGGCTACACCTTC. The chain carries TRBV20-1 and TRBJ1-2, with D perhaps matching TRBD1 (6 bases). The CDR3 runs 12 residues. Germline V gives CDR1 DFQATT, CDR2 SNEGSKA (reference sequence). Deletions cut 5 bases from V and 6 bases from J, with 13 bases between.